The 6 T cell receptor beta chains reported below all come from one sample, sequenced in a study of technical replicates of blood from a few donors. Here immunoSEQ multiplex PCR was the method, and the copy in TCRdb shows in-frame clones only, minus some. The sample holds some 62,000 clones, more than 75% seen once. The sample was PBMCs. These receptor sequences come from a human donor in good health. Some clones in this sample may be carry-over from other donors' samples.

This clone was seen a few times. V gene TRBV25-1 combines with J gene TRBJ1-6, with 8 bases matching TRBD1. The germline gives CDR1 MGHDK, CDR2 SYGVNS. This CDR3 comprises 14 residues. V lost 5 bases to trimming and J lost 6 bases; unmatched junction nucleotides: 3. The CDR3 spells CASSPTGVNSPLHF. The CDR3 DNA reads TGTGCCAGCAGTCCGACAGGGGTTAATTCACCCCTCCACTTT. Based on the CDR3 plus reference TRBV25-1 and TRBJ1-6, the full variable domain is EADIYQTPRYLVIGTGKKITLECSQTMGHDKMYWYQQDPGMELHLIHYSYGVNSTEKGDLSSESTVSRIRTEHFPLTLESARPSHTSQYLCASSPTGVNSPLHFGNGTRLTVT.

This rearrangement joins TRBV7-3 to TRBJ2-3, with D perhaps TRBD1 (6 bases). V shed 5 bases and J shed 0 bases, with 9 bases lying between them. Germline V gives CDR1 SGHTA, CDR2 FQGTGA. The CDR3 is 14 amino acids. The CDR3 spells CASSRGQSTDTQYF. CDR3 nucleotide sequence: TGTGCCAGCAGCCGAGGACAGAGCACAGATACGCAGTATTTT. Variable domain in full (rest from reference TRBV7-3 and TRBJ2-3): GAGVSQTPSNKVTEKGKYVELRCDPISGHTALYWYRQSLGQGPEFLIYFQGTGAADDSGLPNDRFFAVRPEGSVSTLKIQRTERGDSAVYLCASSRGQSTDTQYFGPGTRLTVL.

The rearrangement joins TRBV7-6 to TRBJ2-3; 10 nucleotides agree with TRBD2. Germline CDR1 reads SGHVS; CDR2 reads FNYEAQ. Unmatched junction bases numbered 7, after V lost 0 bases and J lost 4 bases. This CDR3 contains 17 residues. CDR3 sequence: CASSLALAGVLADTQYF. In DNA form, the CDR3 reads TGTGCCAGCAGCTTAGCGCTAGCGGGAGTTTTGGCAGATACGCAGTATTTT. The variable domain in full, completed from reference TRBV7-6 and TRBJ2-3, reads GAGVSQSPRYKVTKRGQDVALRCDPISGHVSLYWYRQALGQGPEFLTYFNYEAQQDKSGLPNDRFSAERPEGSISTLTIQRTEQRDSAMYRCASSLALAGVLADTQYFGPGTRLTVL.

The gene calls are TRBV7-2 and TRBJ2-5; TRBD2 matches 8 bases. This CDR3 contains 15 residues. The germline V gene has CDR1 SGHTA and CDR2 FQGNSA. Trimming took 1 base from V and 5 from J; bases not matched to a gene: 6. The DNA of the CDR3 is TGTGCCAGCAGCTTAGACGGGAGGGCGGCGGAGACCCAGTACTTC. This codes for CASSLDGRAAETQYF.

This clone is a singleton in its sample. V gene TRBV27 combines with J gene TRBJ1-1; 8 positions match TRBD1. This CDR3 has 15 residues. Germline assignment: CDR1 MNHEY and CDR2 SMNVEV (reference sequence). The V gene end was trimmed by 6 bases and the J gene end by 8 bases; junction bases not matched to a gene: 14. The CDR3 region is CASSTPAGTGVEAFF. The CDR3 bases are TGTGCCAGCAGCACCCCGGCCGGGACAGGAGTAGAAGCTTTCTTT.

The chain is built from TRBV4-3 and TRBJ1-2; TRBD1 agrees at 9 bases. J was trimmed by 8 bases and V by 1 base; bases with no gene match: 5. CDR1 and CDR2 from the germline V gene are LGHNA and YSLEER. The CDR3 is made up of 14 amino acids. CDR3 bases: TGCGCCAGCAGCCAAGTCGGGACAGGGAACGGCTACACCTTC. Its protein is CASSQVGTGNGYTF.